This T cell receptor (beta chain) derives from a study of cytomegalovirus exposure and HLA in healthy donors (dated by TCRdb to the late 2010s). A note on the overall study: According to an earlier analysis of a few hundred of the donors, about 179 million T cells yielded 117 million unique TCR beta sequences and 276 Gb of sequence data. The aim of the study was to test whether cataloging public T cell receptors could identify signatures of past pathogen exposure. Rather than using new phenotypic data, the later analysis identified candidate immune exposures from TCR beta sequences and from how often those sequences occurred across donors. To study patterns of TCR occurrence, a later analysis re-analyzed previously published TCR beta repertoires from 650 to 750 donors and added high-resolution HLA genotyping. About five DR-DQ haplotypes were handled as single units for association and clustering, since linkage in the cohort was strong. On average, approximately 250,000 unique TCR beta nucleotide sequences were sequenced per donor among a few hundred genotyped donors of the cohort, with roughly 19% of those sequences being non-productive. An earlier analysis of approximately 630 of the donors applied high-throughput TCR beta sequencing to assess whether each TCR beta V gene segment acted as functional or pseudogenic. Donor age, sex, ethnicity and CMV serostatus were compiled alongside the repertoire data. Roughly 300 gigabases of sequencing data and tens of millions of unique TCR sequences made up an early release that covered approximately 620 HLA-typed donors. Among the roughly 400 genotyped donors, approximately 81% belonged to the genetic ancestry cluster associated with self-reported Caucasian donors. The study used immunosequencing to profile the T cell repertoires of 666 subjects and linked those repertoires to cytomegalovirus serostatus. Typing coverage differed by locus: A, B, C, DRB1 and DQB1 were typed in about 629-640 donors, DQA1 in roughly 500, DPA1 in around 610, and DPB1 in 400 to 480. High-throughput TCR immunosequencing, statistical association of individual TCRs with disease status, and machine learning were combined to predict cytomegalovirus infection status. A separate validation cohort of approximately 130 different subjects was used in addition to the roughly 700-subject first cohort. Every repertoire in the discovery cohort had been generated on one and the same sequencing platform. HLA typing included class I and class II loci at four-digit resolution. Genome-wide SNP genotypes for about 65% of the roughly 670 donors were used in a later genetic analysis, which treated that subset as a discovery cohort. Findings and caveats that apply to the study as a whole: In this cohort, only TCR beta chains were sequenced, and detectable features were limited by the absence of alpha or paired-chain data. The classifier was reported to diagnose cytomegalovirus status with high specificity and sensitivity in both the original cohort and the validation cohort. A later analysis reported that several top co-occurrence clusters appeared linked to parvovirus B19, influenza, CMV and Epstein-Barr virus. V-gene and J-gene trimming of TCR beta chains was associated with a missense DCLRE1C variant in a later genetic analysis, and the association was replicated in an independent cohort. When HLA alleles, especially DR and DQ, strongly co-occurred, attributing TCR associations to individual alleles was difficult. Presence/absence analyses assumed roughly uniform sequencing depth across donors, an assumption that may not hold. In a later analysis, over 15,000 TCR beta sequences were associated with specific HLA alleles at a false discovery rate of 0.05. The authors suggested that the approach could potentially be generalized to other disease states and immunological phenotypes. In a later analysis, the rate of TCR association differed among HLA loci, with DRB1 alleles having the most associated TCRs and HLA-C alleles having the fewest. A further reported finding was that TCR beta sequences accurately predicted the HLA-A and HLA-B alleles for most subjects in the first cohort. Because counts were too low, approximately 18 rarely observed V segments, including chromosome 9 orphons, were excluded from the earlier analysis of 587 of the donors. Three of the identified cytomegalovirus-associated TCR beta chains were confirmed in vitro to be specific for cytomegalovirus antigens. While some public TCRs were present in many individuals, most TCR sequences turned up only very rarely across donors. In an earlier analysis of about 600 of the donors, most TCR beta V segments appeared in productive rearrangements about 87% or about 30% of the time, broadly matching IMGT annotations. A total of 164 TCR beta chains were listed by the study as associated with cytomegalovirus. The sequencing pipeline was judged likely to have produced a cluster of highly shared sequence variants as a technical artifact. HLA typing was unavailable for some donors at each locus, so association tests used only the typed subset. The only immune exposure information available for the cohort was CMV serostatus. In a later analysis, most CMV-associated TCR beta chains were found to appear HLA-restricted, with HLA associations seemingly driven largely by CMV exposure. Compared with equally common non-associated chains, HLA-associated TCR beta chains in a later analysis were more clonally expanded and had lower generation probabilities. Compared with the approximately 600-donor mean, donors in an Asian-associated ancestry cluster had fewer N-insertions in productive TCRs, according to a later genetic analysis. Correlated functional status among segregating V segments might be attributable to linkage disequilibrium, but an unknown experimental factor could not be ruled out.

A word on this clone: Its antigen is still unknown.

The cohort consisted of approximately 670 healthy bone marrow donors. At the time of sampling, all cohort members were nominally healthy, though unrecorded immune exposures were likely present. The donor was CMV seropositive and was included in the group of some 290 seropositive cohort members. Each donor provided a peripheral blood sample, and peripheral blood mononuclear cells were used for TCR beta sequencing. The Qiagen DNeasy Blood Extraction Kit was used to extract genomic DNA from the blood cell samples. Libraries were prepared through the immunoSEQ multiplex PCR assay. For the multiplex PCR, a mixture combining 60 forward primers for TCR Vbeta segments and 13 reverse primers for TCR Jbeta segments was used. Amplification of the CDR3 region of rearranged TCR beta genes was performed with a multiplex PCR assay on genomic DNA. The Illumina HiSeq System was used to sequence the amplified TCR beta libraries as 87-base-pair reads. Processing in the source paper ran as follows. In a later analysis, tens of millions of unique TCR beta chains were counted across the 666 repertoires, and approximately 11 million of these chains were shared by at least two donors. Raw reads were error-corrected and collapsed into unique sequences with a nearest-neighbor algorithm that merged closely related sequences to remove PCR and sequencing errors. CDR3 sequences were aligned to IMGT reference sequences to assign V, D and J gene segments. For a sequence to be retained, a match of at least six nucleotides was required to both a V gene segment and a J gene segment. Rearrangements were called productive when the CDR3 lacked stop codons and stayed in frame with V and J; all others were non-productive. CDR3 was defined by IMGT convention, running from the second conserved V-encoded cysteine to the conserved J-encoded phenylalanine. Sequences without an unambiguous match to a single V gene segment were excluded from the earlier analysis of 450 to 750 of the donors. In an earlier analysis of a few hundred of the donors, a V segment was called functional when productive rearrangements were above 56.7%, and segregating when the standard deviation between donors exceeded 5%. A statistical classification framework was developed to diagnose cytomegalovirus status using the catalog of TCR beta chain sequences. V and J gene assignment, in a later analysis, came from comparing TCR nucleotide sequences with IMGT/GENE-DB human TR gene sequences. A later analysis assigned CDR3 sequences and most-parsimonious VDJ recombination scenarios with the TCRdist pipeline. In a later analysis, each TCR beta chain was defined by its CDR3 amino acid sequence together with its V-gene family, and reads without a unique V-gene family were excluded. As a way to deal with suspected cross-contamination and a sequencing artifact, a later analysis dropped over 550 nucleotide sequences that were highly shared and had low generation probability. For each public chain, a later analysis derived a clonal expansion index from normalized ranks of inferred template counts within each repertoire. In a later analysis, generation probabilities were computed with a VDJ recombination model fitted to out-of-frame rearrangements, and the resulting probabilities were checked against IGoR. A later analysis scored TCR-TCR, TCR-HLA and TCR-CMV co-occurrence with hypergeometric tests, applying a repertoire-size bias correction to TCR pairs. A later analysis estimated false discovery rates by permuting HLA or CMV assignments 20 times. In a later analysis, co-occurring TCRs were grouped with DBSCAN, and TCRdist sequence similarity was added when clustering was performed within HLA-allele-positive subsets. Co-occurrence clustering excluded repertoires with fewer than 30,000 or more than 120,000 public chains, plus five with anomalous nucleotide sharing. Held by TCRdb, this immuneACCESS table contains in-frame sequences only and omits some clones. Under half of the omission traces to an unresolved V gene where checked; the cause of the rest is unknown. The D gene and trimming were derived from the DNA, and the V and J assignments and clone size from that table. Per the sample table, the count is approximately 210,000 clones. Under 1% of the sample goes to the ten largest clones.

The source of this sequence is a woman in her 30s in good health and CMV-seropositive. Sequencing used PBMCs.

The CDR3 sequence is CASSPSTGGTGELFF. At the DNA level, the sequence is TGCGCCAGCAGCCCCTCGACAGGGGGCACCGGGGAGCTGTTTTTT. The rearrangement joined TRBV4-3 to TRBJ2-2; the junction holds 9 bases that match TRBD1. For CDR1 and CDR2, the germline V gene lists LGHNA and YSLEER. Here V drops 4 bases and J drops 4 bases, and the junction holds 4 bases not matched to any gene. The CDR3 numbers 15 residues from cysteine through phenylalanine. CDR3 DNA is the only sequence kept; it has 45 bases, read in frame from the first base.